Described below is a single T cell receptor (beta chain) sequence and its context. The time point denotes: pretreatment peripheral blood. Patients presented with locally advanced or metastatic urothelial carcinoma. Patients yielded 1 to 8 samples each, pretreatment and on-treatment. Data came from immunoSEQ multiplex PCR; TCRdb stores just in-frame clones and leaves some out. The table records just under 65,000 clones, 75% to 85% of them present only once. This sample is part of a study of PD-L1 blockade in urothelial cancer. The overall study: Blood was analyzed 3 weeks (second dose) and 6 weeks after treatment start.

CDR1 is MDHEN and CDR2 is SYDVKM in the germline V gene. The CDR3 covers 13 residues. The V end lost 3 bases, the J end lost 6 bases, and 12 bases lay between the germline ends. This sample comprised PBMCs, obtained around atezolizumab (anti-PD-L1) treatment. The chain couples TRBV28 to TRBJ2-7; D unresolved. The clonotype originates from a man between 65 and 80 years old with urothelial cancer. The CDR3 here is CASSFPSPGEQYF. The CDR3, as DNA: TGTGCCAGCAGTTTTCCGTCCCCGGGCGAGCAGTACTTC.